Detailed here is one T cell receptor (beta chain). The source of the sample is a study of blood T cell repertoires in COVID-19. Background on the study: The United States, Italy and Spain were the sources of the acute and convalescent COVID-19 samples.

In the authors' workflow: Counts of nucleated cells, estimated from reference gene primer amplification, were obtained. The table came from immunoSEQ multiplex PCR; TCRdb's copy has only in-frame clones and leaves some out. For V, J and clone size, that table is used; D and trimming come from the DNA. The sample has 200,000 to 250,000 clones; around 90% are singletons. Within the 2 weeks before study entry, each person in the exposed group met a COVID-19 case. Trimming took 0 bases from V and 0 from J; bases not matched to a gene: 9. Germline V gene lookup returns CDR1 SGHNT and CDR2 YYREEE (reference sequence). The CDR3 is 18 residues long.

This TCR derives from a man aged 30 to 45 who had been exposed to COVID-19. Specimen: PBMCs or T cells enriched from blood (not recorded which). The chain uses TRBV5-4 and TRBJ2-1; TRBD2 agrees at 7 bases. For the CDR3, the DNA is TGTGCCAGCAGCTTGGGACTAGCTCCCCTGAGCTCCTACAATGAGCAGTTCTTC. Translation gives CASSLGLAPLSSYNEQFF.